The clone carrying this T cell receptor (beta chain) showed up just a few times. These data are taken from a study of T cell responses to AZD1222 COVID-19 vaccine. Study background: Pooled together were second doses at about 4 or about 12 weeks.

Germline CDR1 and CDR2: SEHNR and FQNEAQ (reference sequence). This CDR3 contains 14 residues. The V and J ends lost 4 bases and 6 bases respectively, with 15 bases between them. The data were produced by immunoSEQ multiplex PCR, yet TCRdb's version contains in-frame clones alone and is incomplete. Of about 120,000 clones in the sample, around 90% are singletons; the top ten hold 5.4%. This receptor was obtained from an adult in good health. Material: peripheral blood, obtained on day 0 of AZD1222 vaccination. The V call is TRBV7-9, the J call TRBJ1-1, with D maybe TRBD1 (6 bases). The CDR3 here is CASSSEQGKPEAFF. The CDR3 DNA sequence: TGTGCCAGCAGCTCGGAACAGGGTAAGCCTGAAGCTTTCTTT.